These T cell receptor beta chains were read from a single sample in a study of PD-L1 blockade in urothelial cancer. Here immunoSEQ multiplex PCR was the method, and the copy in TCRdb shows in-frame clones only, minus some. This table holds 75,000 to 90,000 clones, 82% found once. Material: PBMCs, obtained around atezolizumab (anti-PD-L1) treatment. These receptors were taken from a man between 65 and 85 years old with urothelial cancer. The CDR3 runs from the conserved cysteine through the conserved F or W. The D gene is left open where the match is weak.

D gene: NA
J gene: TRBJ2-1
V gene: TRBV19
CDR3 protein: CASSIDPGRGNEQFF

D gene: NA
J gene: TRBJ1-2
V gene: TRBV5-4
CDR3 protein: CASSIKEGAAYYGYTF

D gene: TRBD2
J gene: TRBJ2-3
V gene: TRBV11-2
CDR3 protein: CASSLSRTSGSTQYF

D gene: TRBD2
J gene: TRBJ2-7
V gene: TRBV5-5
CDR3 protein: CASSLAAGGRYEQYF

D gene: TRBD1
J gene: TRBJ2-7
V gene: TRBV15
CDR3 protein: CATKSRQGLGEQYF

D gene: TRBD2
J gene: TRBJ2-7
V gene: TRBV7-2
CDR3 protein: CASSPDRSGVRYEQYF

D gene: NA
J gene: TRBJ1-4
V gene: TRBV7-9
CDR3 protein: CAIPTDRDYNEKLFF

D gene: NA
J gene: TRBJ2-2
V gene: TRBV7-3
CDR3 protein: CASSLESGELFF

D gene: TRBD1
J gene: TRBJ1-2
V gene: TRBV7-2
CDR3 protein: CASRGRGDGYTF

D gene: NA
J gene: TRBJ1-6
V gene: TRBV18
CDR3 protein: CASSPPPKGGTYNSPLHF

D gene: NA
J gene: TRBJ1-2
V gene: TRBV19
CDR3 protein: CASSIGTANYGYTF

D gene: NA
J gene: TRBJ2-1
V gene: TRBV19
CDR3 protein: CASSIGRQAYNEQFF

D gene: NA
J gene: TRBJ2-2
V gene: TRBV6-1
CDR3 protein: CASSERRGELFF

D gene: NA
J gene: TRBJ2-5
V gene: TRBV19
CDR3 protein: CASSTTRDETQYF

D gene: TRBD1
J gene: TRBJ1-1
V gene: TRBV13
CDR3 protein: CASSQPLSGQANTEAFF

D gene: TRBD2
J gene: TRBJ2-7
V gene: TRBV7-2
CDR3 protein: CASSLGRGGGYEQYF

D gene: NA
J gene: TRBJ2-2
V gene: TRBV7-2
CDR3 protein: CASSSVTGELFF

D gene: NA
J gene: TRBJ1-2
V gene: TRBV11-2
CDR3 protein: CASSLGGGYGYTF

D gene: NA
J gene: TRBJ2-1
V gene: TRBV21-1
CDR3 protein: CASSKYPPLATGYNEQFF

D gene: NA
J gene: TRBJ2-7
V gene: TRBV11-2
CDR3 protein: CASSLDWQGTPYEQYF

D gene: NA
J gene: TRBJ2-7
V gene: TRBV19
CDR3 protein: CASSPTGTGTYEQYF

D gene: NA
J gene: TRBJ1-3
V gene: TRBV4-2
CDR3 protein: CASSQDWAFTGNTIYF

D gene: NA
J gene: TRBJ1-1
V gene: TRBV18
CDR3 protein: CASSFDSSSSEAFF

D gene: TRBD1
J gene: TRBJ2-7
V gene: TRBV7-8
CDR3 protein: CASSRTGSGNEQYF

D gene: NA
J gene: TRBJ2-7
V gene: TRBV19
CDR3 protein: CASSIVRGTYEQYF

D gene: TRBD2
J gene: TRBJ2-2
V gene: TRBV9
CDR3 protein: CASSVVGSSGNTGELFF

D gene: NA
J gene: TRBJ1-2
V gene: TRBV5-4
CDR3 protein: CASSLVQENYGYTF

D gene: NA
J gene: TRBJ2-2
V gene: TRBV30
CDR3 protein: CAWSGGTGELFF

D gene: NA
J gene: TRBJ2-7
V gene: TRBV21-1
CDR3 protein: CASSKGDRGRVTYEQYF

D gene: TRBD1
J gene: TRBJ2-5
V gene: TRBV19
CDR3 protein: CASSTGQGVKETQYF

D gene: TRBD1
J gene: TRBJ1-2
V gene: TRBV5-4
CDR3 protein: CASSLTGGAYGYTF

D gene: TRBD1
J gene: TRBJ2-5
V gene: TRBV28
CDR3 protein: CASSSITGGGETQYF

D gene: NA
J gene: TRBJ2-7
V gene: TRBV5-7
CDR3 protein: CASSWTSYEQYF

D gene: NA
J gene: TRBJ2-7
V gene: TRBV6-1
CDR3 protein: CASSGYYEQYF

D gene: TRBD1
J gene: TRBJ1-1
V gene: TRBV19
CDR3 protein: CASTKTGAGTEAFF

D gene: NA
J gene: TRBJ1-1
V gene: TRBV2
CDR3 protein: CASSDVPNLGNTEAFF

D gene: NA
J gene: TRBJ2-3
V gene: TRBV29-1
CDR3 protein: CSVEGQVWGTDTQYF